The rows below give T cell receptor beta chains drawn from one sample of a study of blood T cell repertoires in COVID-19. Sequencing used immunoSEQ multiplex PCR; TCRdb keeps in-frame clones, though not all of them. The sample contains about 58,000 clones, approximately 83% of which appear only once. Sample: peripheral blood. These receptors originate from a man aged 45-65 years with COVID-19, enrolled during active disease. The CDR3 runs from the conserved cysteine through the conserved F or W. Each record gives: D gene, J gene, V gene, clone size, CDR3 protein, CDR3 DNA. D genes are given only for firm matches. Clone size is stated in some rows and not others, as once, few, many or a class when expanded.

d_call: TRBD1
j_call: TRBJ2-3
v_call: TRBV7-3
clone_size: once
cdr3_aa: CASSFSGTGGGTDTQYF
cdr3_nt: TGTGCCAGCAGCTTCTCCGGGACAGGGGGCGGGACAGATACGCAGTATTTT

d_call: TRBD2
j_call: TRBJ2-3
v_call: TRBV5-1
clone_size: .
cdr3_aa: CASKAGGGTDTQYF
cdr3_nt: TGCGCCAGCAAAGCGGGAGGGGGCACAGATACGCAGTATTTT

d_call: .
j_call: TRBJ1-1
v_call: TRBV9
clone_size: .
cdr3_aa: CASSVGAAANTEAFF
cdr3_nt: TGTGCCAGCAGCGTAGGGGCAGCTGCGAACACTGAAGCTTTCTTT

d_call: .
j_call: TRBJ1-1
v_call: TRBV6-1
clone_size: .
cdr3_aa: CASRYGTEAFF
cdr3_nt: TGTGCCAGCAGATACGGCACTGAAGCTTTCTTT

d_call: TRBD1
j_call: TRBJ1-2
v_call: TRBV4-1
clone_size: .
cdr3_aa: CASSQDPTGANPNYGYTF
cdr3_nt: TGCGCCAGCAGCCAAGATCCGACAGGGGCGAATCCTAACTATGGCTACACCTTC

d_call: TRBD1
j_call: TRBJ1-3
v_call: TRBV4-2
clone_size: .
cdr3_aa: CASNRDSGNTIYF
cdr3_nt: TGTGCCAGCAACCGGGACAGCGGAAACACCATATATTTT

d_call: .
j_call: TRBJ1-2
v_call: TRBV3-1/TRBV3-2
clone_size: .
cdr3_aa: CASSQLTNNYGYTF
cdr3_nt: TGTGCCAGCAGCCAACTGACAAATAACTATGGCTACACCTTC

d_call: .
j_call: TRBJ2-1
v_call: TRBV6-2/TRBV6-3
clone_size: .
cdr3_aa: CASSYSSSVPVSYNEQFF
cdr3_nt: TGTGCCAGCAGTTACTCAAGTTCGGTGCCCGTCTCCTACAATGAGCAGTTCTTC

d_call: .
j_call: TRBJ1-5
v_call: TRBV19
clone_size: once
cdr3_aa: CASSHSDGAQHF
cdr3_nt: TGTGCCAGTAGTCACTCGGACGGGGCCCAGCATTTT

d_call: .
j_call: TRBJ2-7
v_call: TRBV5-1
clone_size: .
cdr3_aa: CASSQKTGSYEQYF
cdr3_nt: TGCGCCAGCAGCCAAAAGACAGGATCCTACGAGCAGTACTTC

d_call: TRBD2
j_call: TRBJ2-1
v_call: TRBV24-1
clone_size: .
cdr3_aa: CATSDPGTRSNNEQFF
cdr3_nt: TGTGCCACCAGTGACCCCGGGACTAGGTCTAACAATGAGCAGTTCTTC

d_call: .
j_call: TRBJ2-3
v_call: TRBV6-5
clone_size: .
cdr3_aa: CASILTTGTQYF
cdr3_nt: TGTGCCAGCATTTTAACCACGGGTACGCAGTATTTT

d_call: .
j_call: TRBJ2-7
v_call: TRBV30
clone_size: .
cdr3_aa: CAWSPSDYEQYF
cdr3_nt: TGTGCCTGGAGTCCCTCAGATTACGAGCAGTACTTC